These 21 T cell receptor beta chains originate from one sample sequenced in a study of blood T cell repertoires in COVID-19. Using immunoSEQ multiplex PCR, the repertoire was profiled, and TCRdb retains in-frame clones only, with some absent. Of under 200,000 clones in the sample, about 86% were seen once. Sequencing used peripheral blood. The receptors stem from a man aged 50-59 years with active or convalescent COVID-19.

The V and J genes are TRBV5-1 and TRBJ2-5, with D perhaps TRBD1 (5 bases). This CDR3 region has 13 residues. The germline CDR1 and CDR2 sequences are SGHRS and YFSETQ. V lost 2 bases and J 2 bases, leaving 7 bases between the germline ends. The CDR3 coding sequence is TGCGCCAGCAGCTTTCCAGGGCAAGAGACCCAGTACTTC. Its translation is CASSFPGQETQYF.

The CDR3, as DNA: TGTGCCAGCAGCTTAGGGATGAGGGATTTGGATACGCAGTATTTT. Protein sequence: CASSLGMRDLDTQYF. J is TRBJ2-3 and V is TRBV7-8; TRBD2 is a possible D gene (5 bases). V lost 1 base, J lost 6 bases, and 14 bases lay in between. The CDR3 contains 15 residues. Germline V lookup: CDR1 SGHVS, CDR2 FQNEAQ.

The chain recombines TRBV6-4 with TRBJ2-3, with D possibly matching TRBD2 (6 bases). The V end was cut by 6 bases, the J end by 2 bases, with 12 bases between. This CDR3 region has 14 residues. Per the germline V gene, CDR1 is MRHNA and CDR2 is SNTAGT. CDR3 bases: TGTGCCAGCAGCCCCGGGGGTGTCACAGATACGCAGTATTTT. It codes for CASSPGGVTDTQYF.

Worth noting for this clone: Other nucleotide sequences from this sample produce the same CDR3. The chain carries TRBV9 and TRBJ1-1; D is unresolved. V was pared by 0 bases and J by 1 base, with 7 bases between. The length of the CDR3 is 14 residues. CDR1 and CDR2 (germline): SGDLS, YYNGEE. The CDR3 region is CASSVGPGNTEAFF. CDR3 nucleotides: TGTGCCAGCAGCGTAGGCCCGGGGAACACTGAAGCTTTCTTT.

This rearrangement joins TRBV3-1 (or the pseudogene TRBV3-2) to TRBJ2-7; TRBD1 matches 10 bases. Per germline, CDR1 LGHDT and CDR2 YNNKEL (reference sequence). With V trimmed by 5 bases and J by 4 bases, 5 bases remained unmatched. The CDR3 runs 14 residues. CDR3 DNA: TGTGCCAGCAGCTTACCGGGACAGGGGTACGAGCAGTACTTC. It specifies CASSLPGQGYEQYF.

The rearrangement links TRBV24-1 to TRBJ2-3; 9 bases are shared with TRBD2. After removal of 2 bases from V and 5 bases from J, the junction contained 7 bases not matched to a gene. Germline assignment: CDR1 KGHDR and CDR2 SFDVKD. The CDR3 sequence is 16 residues long. CDR3 DNA: TGTGCCACCAGTGATTCGCTAGCGGGATTGAGAGATACGCAGTATTTT. Its protein product is CATSDSLAGLRDTQYF.

The rearrangement uses TRBV24-1 and TRBJ2-2, with D maybe TRBD2 (6 bases). V was clipped by 4 bases and J by 5 bases, with 10 bases between them. Germline V CDR1 and CDR2: KGHDR, SFDVKD. CDR3 length: 14 amino acids. CDR3 in amino acids: CATSELAGTGELFF. The CDR3 DNA follows: TGTGCCACCAGTGAACTAGCAGGGACCGGGGAGCTGTTTTTT.

This chain joins TRBV7-8 and TRBJ1-1; the D gene is possibly TRBD1 (6 bases). V was shortened by 4 bases and J by 1 base, with 7 bases between the two germline ends. CDR1 is SGHVS and CDR2 is FQNEAQ in the germline V gene. The CDR3 sequence is 13 residues long. CDR3 nucleotides: TGTGCCAGCAGCTCGACAGGGAACACTGAAGCTTTCTTT. The encoded protein is CASSSTGNTEAFF.

This clone was counted many times. The chain links TRBV2 to TRBJ2-7; TRBD1 might be the D (6 bases). The CDR3 is made up of 13 amino acids. Germline V gene lookup returns CDR1 SNHLY and CDR2 FYNNEI. V was cut by 6 bases and J by 7 bases, with 16 bases left in between. The CDR3 loop is CASSRDNPSEQYF. CDR3 nucleotide sequence: TGTGCCAGCAGCCGGGACAACCCCTCAGAGCAGTACTTC.

This chain's CDR3 is CASSQGGGAGGNTIYF. The CDR3 nucleotides read TGTGCCAGCAGCCAAGGTGGGGGCGCTGGGGGAAACACCATATATTTT. J is TRBJ1-3 and V is TRBV3-1 (or the pseudogene TRBV3-2); D may be TRBD1 (6 bases). V was pared by 1 base and J by 4 bases, with 14 bases between. Per the germline V gene, CDR1 is LGHDT and CDR2 is YNNKEL (reference sequence). CDR3 size: 16 residues.

V usage is TRBV7-9 and J usage is TRBJ2-1; D unresolved. The V and J ends lost 10 bases and 4 bases respectively, with 8 bases between them. Per the germline V gene, CDR1 is SEHNR and CDR2 is FQNEAQ (reference sequence). The CDR3 contains 11 residues. The CDR3 sequence is CATERYNEQFF. CDR3 DNA sequence: TGTGCCACCGAGAGGTACAATGAGCAGTTCTTC.

The chain couples TRBV10-3 to TRBJ2-3, with 8 bases that match TRBD2. The CDR3 has 15 amino acids. Germline CDR1 is ENHRY and CDR2 is SYGVKD. Unmatched junction bases numbered 5, after V lost 2 bases and J lost 4 bases. CDR3: CAISEPAGVADTQYF. CDR3 DNA: TGTGCCATCAGTGAGCCAGCGGGGGTTGCAGATACGCAGTATTTT.

This chain connects TRBV2 to TRBJ1-6; perhaps TRBD1 as D (5 bases). V was shortened by 8 bases and J by 7 bases, with 15 bases between the two germline ends. This CDR3 has 14 amino acids. Per the germline V gene, CDR1 is SNHLY and CDR2 is FYNNEI. The CDR3 loop reads CASGYNRNNSPLHF. The CDR3 nucleotides read TGTGCCAGCGGGTACAACAGGAACAATTCACCCCTCCACTTT. Together with reference TRBV2 and TRBJ1-6, the CDR3 gives the full variable domain: EPEVTQTPSHQVTQMGQEVILRCVPISNHLYFYWYRQILGQKVEFLVSFYNNEISEKSEIFDDQFSVERPDGSNFTLKIRSTKLEDSAMYFCASGYNRNNSPLHFGNGTRLTVT.

The CDR3 spells CASSLQTGGQETQYF. CDR3 sequence (DNA): TGTGCCAGCAGCCTCCAGACTGGCGGACAAGAGACCCAGTACTTC. The chain employs TRBV7-2 and TRBJ2-5; D ambiguous. The CDR3 length is 15 residues. Germline V gene sequence: CDR1 SGHTA, CDR2 FQGNSA. Trimming cost V 5 bases and J 2 bases, with 15 bases left between them.

This chain uses TRBV29-1 with TRBJ2-1; D may be TRBD2 (5 bases). V lost 7 bases to trimming and J lost 4 bases, with 8 bases between them. This CDR3 comprises 11 residues. Germline assignment: CDR1 SQVTM and CDR2 ANQGSEA. The CDR3 nucleotides read TGCAGCGGCCGGGGTTACAATGAGCAGTTCTTC. Translated: CSGRGYNEQFF.

The rearrangement joins TRBV10-3 to TRBJ2-7, with a tentative D call TRBD2 (5 bases). Trimming left V 8 bases short and J 3 bases short, with 11 bases between. The germline V gene has CDR1 ENHRY and CDR2 SYGVKD. This CDR3 region has 12 residues. Here the CDR3 DNA reads TGTGCCATCTCCGTCGGGAACTACGAGCAGTACTTC. Amino acid sequence: CAISVGNYEQYF.

The V and J genes are TRBV18 and TRBJ1-5, with D perhaps TRBD1 (6 bases). V dropped 3 bases and J dropped 1 base, with 10 bases sitting between them. The CDR3 loop spans 15 amino acids. Germline values: CDR1 KGHSH, CDR2 LQKENI. The CDR3 DNA sequence: TGTGCCAGCTCACCCTTGACAGGAAGCAATCAGCCCCAGCATTTT. Translation: CASSPLTGSNQPQHF.

The CDR3 coding sequence is TGTGCCAGCAGCTTAGCGGAGACAGCAAATTCACCCCTCCACTTT. Protein sequence: CASSLAETANSPLHF. The gene calls are TRBV7-2 and TRBJ1-6; a possible D gene is TRBD1 (5 bases). This CDR3 is built from 15 residues. Germline V lookup: CDR1 SGHTA, CDR2 FQGNSA. V was cut by 0 bases and J by 7 bases, with 10 bases left in between. Using reference TRBV7-2 and TRBJ1-6 for the parts outside the CDR3, the full variable domain is GAGVSQSPSNKVTEKGKDVELRCDPISGHTALYWYRQSLGQGLEFLIYFQGNSAPDKSGLPSDRFSAERTGGSVSTLTIQRTQQEDSAVYLCASSLAETANSPLHFGNGTRLTVT.

This chain uses TRBV15 with TRBJ2-5; a possible D gene is TRBD1 (5 bases). Per germline, CDR1 LNHNV and CDR2 YYDKDF (reference sequence). Trimming stripped 0 bases from V and 3 bases from J, with 14 bases between. The CDR3 extends over 16 amino acids. As DNA, the CDR3 is TGTGCCACCAGCAGAGACAGGGCGCTCCCTAAAGAGACCCAGTACTTC. It translates to CATSRDRALPKETQYF.

The chain recombines TRBV9 with TRBJ2-1; D remains unclear. Trimming cost V 0 bases and J 8 bases, with 6 bases left between them. This CDR3 has 12 residues. Per the germline V gene, CDR1 is SGDLS and CDR2 is YYNGEE. The CDR3 DNA follows: TGTGCCAGCAGCGTAGGTCGGTATGAGCAGTTCTTC. Translated, it gives CASSVGRYEQFF.

This clone was observed a single time. The chain joins TRBV4-2 to TRBJ2-3; 16 bases match TRBD2. Germline loops: CDR1 LGHNA, CDR2 YNFKEQ. The CDR3 spans 18 residues. V dropped 0 bases and J dropped 3; count of bases not matched to a gene: 3. CDR3 nucleotide sequence: TGTGCCAGCAGCCAAGAGGGACTAGCGGGGGGGCAAACAGATACGCAGTATTTT. This sequence encodes CASSQEGLAGGQTDTQYF.